These 18 T cell receptor beta chains originate from one sample sequenced in a study of cytomegalovirus exposure and HLA in healthy donors. Use of 60 Vbeta and 13 Jbeta primers characterized the PCR. Method: immunoSEQ multiplex PCR; TCRdb's copy keeps in-frame clones and lacks some. This table holds 250,000 to 350,000 clones, about 80% found once. Sequenced sample: PBMCs. The receptor source for this set is a girl aged 2-10 years in good health and CMV-seronegative.

The chain links TRBV7-9 to TRBJ1-4, with D perhaps TRBD1 (6 bases). From germline, CDR1 is SEHNR and CDR2 FQNEAQ (reference sequence). CDR3 length: 14 residues. The ends were cut back, 3 bases at V and 8 bases at J, with 13 bases in the middle. For the CDR3, the DNA is TGTGCCAGCAGCTTGGCAGGGGATCGGGAAAAACTGTTTTTT. Translating it yields CASSLAGDREKLFF.

The chain carries TRBV5-1 and TRBJ2-7; no firm D call. The CDR3 runs 15 residues. Between the trimmed V and J ends, which lost 1 base and 5 bases, there was a span of 16 bases. Per germline, CDR1 SGHRS and CDR2 YFSETQ. The CDR3 sequence is CASSLNPGLIHEQYF. The DNA of the CDR3 is TGCGCCAGCAGCTTGAATCCGGGTCTGATCCACGAGCAGTACTTC.

This clone came up once. The chain recombines TRBV18 with TRBJ2-3; 8 bases are a match to TRBD2. With V trimmed by 2 bases and J by 1 base, 2 bases remained unmatched. CDR1 and CDR2 (germline): KGHSH, LQKENI. This CDR3 contains 15 residues. The CDR3 DNA sequence: TGTGCCAGCTCACCAACGGGACTAGGCACAGATACGCAGTATTTT. Translating it yields CASSPTGLGTDTQYF.

The V and J genes are TRBV16 and TRBJ2-7, with D perhaps TRBD1 (5 bases). Germline loops: CDR1 KGHSY, CDR2 FQNENV. V was clipped by 0 bases and J by 1 base, with 16 bases between them. The CDR3 spans 17 residues. This chain's CDR3 is CASSQSRPGIGSYEQYF. Written as DNA, the CDR3 is TGTGCCAGCAGCCAATCGAGGCCAGGGATCGGGTCCTACGAGCAGTACTTC. Full variable domain (remainder filled in from reference TRBV16 and TRBJ2-7): GEEVAQTPKHLVRGEGQKAKLYCAPIKGHSYVFWYQQVLKNEFKFLISFQNENVFDETGMPKERFSAKCLPNSPCSLEIQATKLEDSAVYFCASSQSRPGIGSYEQYFGPGTRLTVT.

V is TRBV5-1 and J is TRBJ1-1, with a weak D call TRBD1 (6 bases). Deletions cut 0 bases from V and 6 bases from J, with 15 bases between. The CDR3 length is 15 residues. Looked up from germline, CDR1 is SGHRS and CDR2 is YFSETQ. In nucleotides, the CDR3 is TGCGCCAGCAGCTTGGGGAGGGGGGGGCTGGCTGAAGCTTTCTTT. Encoded protein: CASSLGRGGLAEAFF.

The rearrangement links TRBV6-1 to TRBJ1-5; TRBD1 matches 7 bases. Germline trimming cut 3 bases from V and 3 bases from J; bases unmatched to any gene: 5. Germline lookup yields CDR1 MNHNS and CDR2 SASEGT. This CDR3 spans 15 amino acids. For the CDR3, the DNA is TGTGCCAGCAGTGATCGGGGACAGTACAATCAGCCCCAGCATTTT. It specifies CASSDRGQYNQPQHF.

The V and J genes are TRBV20-1 and TRBJ2-7; D ambiguous. The CDR3 totals 11 residues. Trimming took 6 bases from V and 3 from J, leaving 9 bases between them. Germline V gene sequence: CDR1 DFQATT, CDR2 SNEGSKA (reference sequence). The CDR3 protein is CSATGDYEQYF. As DNA, the CDR3 is TGCAGTGCCACGGGTGACTACGAGCAGTACTTC.

This clone occurred once. The chain couples TRBV5-6 to TRBJ2-7; 9 bases fit TRBD2. Germline values: CDR1 SGHDT, CDR2 YYEEEE. V trimming: 3 bases; J trimming: 9 bases; junction bases outside the gene matches: 10. The CDR3 length is 14 residues. The CDR3 reads CASSYSGRGKGQYF. CDR3 DNA sequence: TGTGCCAGCAGCTATAGCGGGAGAGGGAAGGGGCAGTACTTC.

This chain links TRBV30 with TRBJ2-5, with a weak D call TRBD2 (7 bases). Per the germline V gene, CDR1 is GTSNPN and CDR2 is SVGIG (reference sequence). CDR3 size: 14 residues. The CDR3 sequence: CAGGAIRGQETQYF. The CDR3 nucleotides read TGTGCGGGGGGGGCGATTAGAGGCCAAGAGACCCAGTACTTC.

This chain links TRBV28 with TRBJ1-5; unclear D gene. Trimming stripped 5 bases from V and 9 bases from J, with 8 bases between. The CDR3 is 11 amino acids. CDR1 and CDR2 (germline): MDHEN, SYDVKM. This chain's CDR3 is CASSRGSPQHF. CDR3 coding DNA: TGTGCCAGCAGTCGAGGCTCGCCCCAGCATTTT.

This clone showed up just once. The rearrangement uses TRBV18 and TRBJ2-2; D uncertain. V was cut by 6 bases and J by 5 bases, with 4 bases left in between. Germline loops: CDR1 KGHSH, CDR2 LQKENI. The CDR3 has 11 residues. The CDR3 loop is CASSQTGELFF. The CDR3 nucleotides are TGTGCCAGCTCTCAGACCGGGGAGCTGTTTTTT.

CDR3: CASSIGGLLGQPQHF. CDR3 sequence (DNA): TGTGCCAGTAGTATAGGGGGGCTTTTAGGGCAGCCCCAGCATTTT. The J gene is TRBJ1-5, the V gene TRBV19, with TRBD1 as a possible D gene (6 bases). This CDR3 contains 15 residues. Between the trimmed V and J ends, which lost 1 base and 7 bases, there was a span of 14 bases. Looked up from germline, CDR1 is LNHDA and CDR2 is SQIVND (reference sequence).

The chain uses TRBV30 and TRBJ2-7; D might be TRBD1 (5 bases). Per germline, CDR1 GTSNPN and CDR2 SVGIG (reference sequence). The CDR3 spans 14 residues. The V and J ends lost 0 bases and 0 bases respectively, with 9 bases between them. Here the CDR3 DNA reads TGTGCCTGGAGTGTCCAGGGAAGCTCCTACGAGCAGTACTTC. This translates into CAWSVQGSSYEQYF.

In regard to this clone: An end of the junction does not agree with germline; a read error may underlie this. Other nucleotide sequences from this sample produce the same CDR3. CDR3 coding DNA: TGTGCCAGCAGTGCTACCGGGACAGGGGCTGAAGCCTTCTTT. Translated, it gives CASSATGTGAEAFF. The chain joins TRBV28 to TRBJ1-1; 10 bases line up with TRBD1. Germline CDR1 reads MDHEN; CDR2 reads SYDVKM. This CDR3 comprises 14 residues.

The chain recombines TRBV7-3 with TRBJ1-1, with D possibly TRBD1 on 5 matching bases. The CDR3 loop spans 14 amino acids. V lost 1 base and J lost 6, with 12 bases in between. CDR1 SGHTA and CDR2 FQGTGA come from the germline V gene. This chain's CDR3 is CASSLMGGDAEAFF. Written as DNA, the CDR3 is TGTGCCAGCAGCTTAATGGGGGGTGACGCTGAAGCTTTCTTT.

The chain combines TRBV14 with TRBJ2-1; D might be TRBD2 (6 bases). Germline V CDR1 and CDR2: SGHDN, FVKESK. This CDR3 spans 15 amino acids. Trimming took off 2 bases at V and 7 bases at J, with 15 bases between the two ends. CDR3 in DNA: TGTGCCAGCAGCCAATCCGGGGGTTGGTTAAATGAGCAGTTCTTC. Its translation: CASSQSGGWLNEQFF.

The J gene is TRBJ2-1, the V gene TRBV28, with 9 bases identical to TRBD2. Trimming cost V 3 bases and J 9 bases; bases outside gene matches: 9. This CDR3 is built from 15 residues. CDR1 is MDHEN and CDR2 is SYDVKM in the germline V gene. CDR3 protein: CASSFLAGEVSEQFF. The CDR3 DNA follows: TGTGCCAGCAGTTTTTTAGCGGGAGAGGTTAGTGAGCAGTTCTTC.

CDR3 region: CASGQYRGRSGELFF. CDR3 sequence (DNA): TGTGCCAGCGGACAATACAGGGGGCGAAGCGGGGAGCTGTTTTTT. The chain carries TRBV5-4 and TRBJ2-2; 9 nucleotides line up with TRBD1. CDR1 SGHNT and CDR2 YYREEE come from the germline V gene (reference sequence). V lost 7 bases, J lost 7 bases, and 11 bases stayed unmatched. This CDR3 contains 15 residues.